This T cell receptor beta chain comes out of a study of blood T cell repertoires in COVID-19. TCRdb's copy holds only in-frame clones and misses some; the assay was immunoSEQ multiplex PCR. Of 90,000 to 120,000 clones in the sample, roughly 90% are singletons; the top ten hold under 5.5%. V gave up 0 bases and J gave up 2 bases, with 7 bases separating them. CDR3 length equals 14 residues. The germline CDR1 and CDR2 sequences are MNHEY and SVGEGT. Sequencing input: peripheral blood. The sequence was collected from a middle-aged man with active or convalescent COVID-19. V is TRBV6-2 or TRBV6-3 and J is TRBJ1-2; no reliable D call. CDR3 amino acids: CASSYSTDNYGYTF. The CDR3 DNA is TGTGCCAGCAGTTACTCTACAGACAACTATGGCTACACCTTC.